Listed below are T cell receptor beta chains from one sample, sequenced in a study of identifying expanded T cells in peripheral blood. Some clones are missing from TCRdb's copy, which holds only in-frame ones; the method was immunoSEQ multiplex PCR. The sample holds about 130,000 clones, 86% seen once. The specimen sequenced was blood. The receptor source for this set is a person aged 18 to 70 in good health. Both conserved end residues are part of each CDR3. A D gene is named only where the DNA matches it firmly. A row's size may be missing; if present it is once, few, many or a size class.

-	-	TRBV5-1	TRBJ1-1	TGCGCCAGCAGCTCCCCCTTAGGGGGGGCGAGCACTGAAGCTTTCTTT	CASSSPLGGASTEAFF
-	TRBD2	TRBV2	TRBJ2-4	TGTGCCAGCGTCCAACTAGCGGGAATCAGTGACATTCAGTACTTC	CASVQLAGISDIQYF
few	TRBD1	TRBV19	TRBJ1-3	TGTGCCAGTACCGCGGGACAGGGTTGGAGCACCATATATTTT	CASTAGQGWSTIYF
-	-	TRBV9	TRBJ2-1	TGTGCCAGCAGCGTCCGGGCTGCGGGAAGCTCCTACAATGAGCAGTTCTTC	CASSVRAAGSSYNEQFF
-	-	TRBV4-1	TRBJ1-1	TGCGCCAGCAGCCAAGGGGTTTGGAGTCGGAATTTGGACACTGAAGCTTTCTTT	CASSQGVWSRNLDTEAFF
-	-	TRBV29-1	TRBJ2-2	TGCAGCGTTGAGGTGGCTGGGCCCGGGGAGCTGTTTTTT	CSVEVAGPGELFF
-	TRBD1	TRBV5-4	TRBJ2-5	TGTGCCAGCAGCTTCTACAGGGGGCGAGAGACCCAGTACTTC	CASSFYRGRETQYF
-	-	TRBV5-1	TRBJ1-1	TGCGCCAGCAGCTTGGATGGGGGGCGGTGGACTGAAGCTTTCTTT	CASSLDGGRWTEAFF
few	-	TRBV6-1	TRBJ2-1	TGTGCCAGCAGTGAAGACTTTGGGGCGGATGAGCAGTTCTTC	CASSEDFGADEQFF
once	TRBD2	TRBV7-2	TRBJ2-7	TGTGCCAGCAGGGGGGGACTAGCGGCACACTGGAGCTCCTACGAGCAGTACTTC	CASRGGLAAHWSSYEQYF
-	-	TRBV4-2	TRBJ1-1	TGTGCCAGCAGCCAAGGGTCGGACACTGAAGCTTTCTTT	CASSQGSDTEAFF
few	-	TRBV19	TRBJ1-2	TGTGCCATCTCATACCCACTGCGGGGATACTATGGCTACACCTTC	CAISYPLRGYYGYTF
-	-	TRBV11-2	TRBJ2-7	TGTGCCAGCAGCTTCGACCCTCTAGACCGAACCTACGAGCAGTACTTC	CASSFDPLDRTYEQYF
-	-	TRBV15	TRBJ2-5	TGTGCCACCAATGGACAGCGCCAAGAGACCCAGTACTTC	CATNGQRQETQYF
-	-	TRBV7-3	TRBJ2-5	TGTGCCAGCAGCGCAAACGGGTATCAAGAGACCCAGTACTTC	CASSANGYQETQYF
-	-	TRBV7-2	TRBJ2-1	TGTGCCAGCAGCTTCGTAAATGAGCAGTTCTTC	CASSFVNEQFF
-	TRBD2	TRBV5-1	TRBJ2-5	TGCGCCAGCAGCTTGCGTATCTGGGCTAGCGGGAGGATCCCTCAAGAGACCCAGTACTTC	CASSLRIWASGRIPQETQYF
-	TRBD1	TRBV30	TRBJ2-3	TGTGCCTGGAGCAGGGGGACGGGCACAGATACGCAGTATTTT	CAWSRGTGTDTQYF
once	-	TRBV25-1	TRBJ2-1	TGTGCCAGCAGTAGCCCCCCACCGAGCTCCTACAATGAGCAGTTCTTC	CASSSPPPSSYNEQFF
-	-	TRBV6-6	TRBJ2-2	TGTGCCAGCAGGTCCCCCCCGGGGGAGCTGTTTTTT	CASRSPPGELFF
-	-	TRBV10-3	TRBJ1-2	TGTGCCATCAGTGAGTTAGGGACCGGGGACTATGGCTACACCTTC	CAISELGTGDYGYTF
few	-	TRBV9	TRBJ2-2	TGTGCCAGCAGCCCCCGCGGCGCTGGGTCATTCGGGGAGCTGTTTTTT	CASSPRGAGSFGELFF
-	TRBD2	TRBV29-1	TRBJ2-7	TGCAGCGTTGTCCGGGGGGCCTACGAGCAGTACTTC	CSVVRGAYEQYF
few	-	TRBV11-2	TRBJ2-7	TGTGCCAGCAGCTTAGGAGGGGAGAGCTACGAGCAGTACTTC	CASSLGGESYEQYF
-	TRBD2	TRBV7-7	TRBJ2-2	TGTGCCAGCAGCTTAGCTCTAGCGGGAGCGAACACCGGGGAGCTGTTTTTT	CASSLALAGANTGELFF
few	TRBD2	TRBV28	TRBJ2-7	TGTGCCAGCAGTTTACACCTAGCGGCCTTAACCTACGAGCAGTACTTC	CASSLHLAALTYEQYF
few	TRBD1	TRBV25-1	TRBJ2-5	TGTGCCAGCAGTGAATCCCCGGGACAGGGGGGCGGAGAGACCCAGTACTTC	CASSESPGQGGGETQYF
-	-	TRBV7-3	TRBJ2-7	TGTGCCAGCAGCTTGCAACAGGGTTACGAGCAGTACTTC	CASSLQQGYEQYF
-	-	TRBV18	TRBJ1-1	TGTGCCAGCTCACCAGGGACTTCAATCATTAGTGGGACTGAAGCTTTCTTT	CASSPGTSIISGTEAFF
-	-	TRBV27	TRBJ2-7	TGTGCCAGCATGGACGGACCTGGCTACGAGCAGTACTTC	CASMDGPGYEQYF
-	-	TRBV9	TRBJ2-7	TGTGCCAGCAGCCTCCAGGACACAGCCTACGAGCAGTACTTC	CASSLQDTAYEQYF
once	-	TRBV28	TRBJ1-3	TGTGCCAGCTGGGAGGGATCCGTTCACACCATATATTTT	CASWEGSVHTIYF
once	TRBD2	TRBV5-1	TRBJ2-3	TGCGCCAGCAGCCCTAGCGGGAGCACAGATACGCAGTATTTT	CASSPSGSTDTQYF
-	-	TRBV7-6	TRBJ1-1	TGTGCCAGCAGCTTAGCGATGGCGGGTCAGGTTTCTGAAGCTTTCTTT	CASSLAMAGQVSEAFF
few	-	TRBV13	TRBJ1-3	TGTGCCAGCAGCTCCTTCTCTGGAAACACCATATATTTT	CASSSFSGNTIYF
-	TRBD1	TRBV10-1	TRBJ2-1	TGCGCCAGCAGCCGCGGACAGGCCTACAATGAGCAGTTCTTC	CASSRGQAYNEQFF
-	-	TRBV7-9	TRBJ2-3	TGTGCCAGCAGCTTATTCCGAGCAGGGGCAAGCGGCACAGATACGCAGTATTTT	CASSLFRAGASGTDTQYF
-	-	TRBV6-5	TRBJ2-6	TGTGCCAGCAGTTACTCGGGGGTGTCTGGGGCCAACGTCCTGACTTTC	CASSYSGVSGANVLTF
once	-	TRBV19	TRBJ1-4	TGTGCCAGTAGTTCGATACCGGGTGAAAAACTGTTTTTT	CASSSIPGEKLFF
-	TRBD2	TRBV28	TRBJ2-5	TGTGCCAGCGCGGAGGCGGGGGGGCGCGAGACCCAGTACTTC	CASAEAGGRETQYF
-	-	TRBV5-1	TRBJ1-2	TGCGCCAGCAGCCCAGGGGATGCTGGTGGCTACACCTTC	CASSPGDAGGYTF
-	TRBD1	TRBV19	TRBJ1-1	TGTGCCAGTAGTATTGCCAGGGGGTACATGAACACTGAAGCTTTCTTT	CASSIARGYMNTEAFF
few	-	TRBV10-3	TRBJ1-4	TGTGCCATCAGTGAGTCGCAACTAGGCAGTTTTAATGAAAAACTGTTTTTT	CAISESQLGSFNEKLFF
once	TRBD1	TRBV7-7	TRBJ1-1	TGTGCCAGCAGCCCCAACAGGGGTGGTGAAGCTTTCTTT	CASSPNRGGEAFF
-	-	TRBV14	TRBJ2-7	TGTGCCAGCAGTCGAACCTACGAGCAGTACTTC	CASSRTYEQYF
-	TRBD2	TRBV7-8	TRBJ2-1	TGTGCCAGCAGCTACTCCGGGACTAGCGCTTACAATGAGCAGTTCTTC	CASSYSGTSAYNEQFF
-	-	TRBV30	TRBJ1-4	TGTGCCTGGGGTGGAGGGACCGCCGTTAATGAAAAACTGTTTTTT	CAWGGGTAVNEKLFF
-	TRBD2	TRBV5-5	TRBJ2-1	TGTGCCAGCAGCTCCCCTGCAGCGGGAGACAATGAGCAGTTCTTC	CASSSPAAGDNEQFF
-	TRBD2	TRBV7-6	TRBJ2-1	TGTGCCAGCAGCTCCGCAAGCGGGGGGGCCGGTGAGCAGTTCTTC	CASSSASGGAGEQFF
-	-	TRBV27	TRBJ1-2	TGTGCCAGCAGTATCACCGGGGAGAAAGGGGTAGGCTACACCTTC	CASSITGEKGVGYTF
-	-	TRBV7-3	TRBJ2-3	TGTGCCAGCAGCTTAAGGGACGGCACAGATACGCAGTATTTT	CASSLRDGTDTQYF
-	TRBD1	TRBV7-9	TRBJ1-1	TGTGCCAGCAGCCCCGGGACAGATGAAGCTTTCTTT	CASSPGTDEAFF